This T cell receptor (beta chain) was identified during a study of OX40 agonist ivuxolimab in advanced cancers. Note on this clone: Its antigen is not known.

The V gene lost 4 bases and the J gene lost 1 base, with 12 bases spanning the gap. There are 14 residues in the CDR3. Looked up from germline, CDR1 is SGDLS and CDR2 is YYNGEE. Notes on the study in general: In CD8+ T cells, expanded clones were on average more numerous than in CD4+. Not determined was the antigen specificity of the expanded peripheral T cells.

The repertoire was sequenced with immunoSEQ multiplex PCR; TCRdb's copy has only in-frame clones and lacks some. The sample holds about 94,000 clones; about nine tenths are singletons and the top ten take under 0.35%. The chain recombines TRBV9 with TRBJ2-7, with D possibly TRBD1 on 7 matching bases. The clonotype was recovered from an adult with an advanced solid tumor such as melanoma, head and neck, liver or kidney cancer. Material: CD4+ or CD8+ T cells sorted from blood, obtained in a trial of the OX40 agonist ivuxolimab. This chain's CDR3 is CASSPRGESYEQYF. The CDR3 coding sequence is TGTGCCAGCAGCCCCAGGGGGGAATCCTACGAGCAGTACTTC.